The 6 T cell receptor beta chains below were found in one sample sequenced in a study of control samples from healthy donors and cancer patients (dated by TCRdb to the early 2020s). The library was obtained by the immunoSEQ multiplex PCR assay. As stored in TCRdb, this immuneACCESS dataset retains in-frame rearrangements with V and J assigned. A fraction of the clones does not appear; measured against another copy, unresolved V genes explain less than half of the discrepancy, and the remainder lacks a known reason. The sample includes about 80,000 clones, with approximately 90% observed a single time. The ten biggest clones cover 5.7% of the sample. Sequencing was performed on blood. The receptors originated from a woman aged 45-59 years in good health.

The gene calls are TRBV7-2 and TRBJ2-7; D assignment may be TRBD1 or TRBD2 (6 bases each). V lost 5 bases to trimming and J lost 4 bases, with 18 bases between them. The V gene's germline CDR1 is SGHTA and CDR2 FQGNSA. This CDR3 is built from 15 residues. In DNA form, the CDR3 reads TGTGCCAGCAGCCCACACGGGGGCTCAGGGTACGAGCAGTACTTC. Amino acids: CASSPHGGSGYEQYF.

This clone is a singleton in its sample. This sequence joins TRBV1 and TRBJ2-7; whether TRBD2, the table's D call, matches the DNA was not checked. TRBV1 is a pseudogene segment. This CDR3 comprises 18 residues. The CDR3 protein is CTSSPTGLAGHATYEQYF. The CDR3, as DNA: TGCACCAGCAGCCCTACGGGACTAGCGGGGCATGCGACCTACGAGCAGTACTTC.

This clone has just a few counts. CDR3 sequence reads: CASSLYSYEQYF. DNA for the CDR3: TGTGCCAGCAGCTTGTACAGCTACGAGCAGTACTTC. The chain carries TRBV5-5 and TRBJ2-7; D not certain. The germline CDR1 and CDR2 sequences are SGHKS and YYEKEE (reference sequence). V was trimmed by 1 base and J by 3 bases, leaving 5 bases between them. This CDR3 contains 12 residues.

The V call is TRBV7-9, the J call TRBJ1-4; D gene uncertain. The CDR3 consists of 13 residues. V lost 2 bases and J lost 8, with 9 bases in between. Per the germline V gene, CDR1 is SEHNR and CDR2 is FQNEAQ (reference sequence). The DNA for the CDR3 is TGTGCCAGCAGCTTACTACCAGGCGAAAAACTGTTTTTT. The encoded protein is CASSLLPGEKLFF.

The count of this clone is one. Additional DNA sequences in this sample encode the identical CDR3. V and J are TRBV9 and TRBJ2-6, with TRBD1 as a possible D gene (6 bases). Germline V gene lookup returns CDR1 SGDLS and CDR2 YYNGEE. V lost 4 bases to trimming and J lost 0 bases, with 26 bases between them. CDR3 size: 21 residues. CDR3 loop: CASSTDKMWTAYSSGANVLTF. For the CDR3, the DNA is TGTGCCAGCAGCACCGATAAGATGTGGACAGCTTATTCCTCTGGGGCCAACGTCCTGACTTTC.

J is TRBJ1-2 and V is TRBV6-5; the D is unclear. The CDR3 consists of 15 residues. V lost 2 bases and J 2 bases, leaving 12 bases between the germline ends. Germline CDR1 and CDR2: MNHEY and SVGAGI. In DNA, the CDR3 is TGTGCCAGCAGTTACCTTCCCACTTCCAACTATGGCTACACCTTC. Translating gives CASSYLPTSNYGYTF.